The subject of this entry is one T cell receptor (beta chain). Its specificity is not known. This record belongs to a study of OX40 agonist ivuxolimab in advanced cancers. Study in general: Averaging roughly 60 years in age, with a range of about 23 to 80, the cohort was about 85% male.

Only in-frame clones appear in the TCRdb table, and some are missing; sequencing was by immunoSEQ multiplex PCR. This sample yields around 27,000 clones, of which roughly 84% are seen a single time; around 21% belongs to the top ten. Trimming pared 6 bases from V and 3 bases from J, leaving 9 bases between. Germline CDR1 reads MNHEY; CDR2 reads SMNVEV (reference sequence). The length of the CDR3 is 12 residues. Study findings and constraints: Clonal expansion was seen in CD4+ and CD8+ blood T cells by week 6 at 0.1 to 3.0 mg/kg.

This sample comprised CD4+ or CD8+ T cells sorted from blood, obtained in a trial of the OX40 agonist ivuxolimab. The chain uses TRBV27 and TRBJ2-7; D unresolved. The clonotype originates from an adult with an advanced solid tumor such as melanoma, head and neck, liver or kidney cancer. DNA for the CDR3: TGTGCCAGCAGCCCCTCGGGCTACGAGCAGTACTTC. Translation gives CASSPSGYEQYF.